This entry concerns a single TCR beta chain. As yet, its antigen is unknown. Profiled with immunoSEQ multiplex PCR; TCRdb holds only in-frame clones, not every one. The data hold 110,000 to 150,000 clones, with approximately 94% observed a single time. The V and J ends lost 3 bases and 9 bases respectively, with 21 bases between them. Germline-derived CDR1 and CDR2 are KGHSH and LQKENI. The CDR3 has 16 amino acids. The record originates from a study of cytomegalovirus exposure and HLA in healthy donors. Points from the study as a whole: CMV antigen specificity was confirmed in vitro for a few CMV-associated chains. Most TCRs appeared rarely, but some public TCRs recurred in many donors. The study listed about 150 cytomegalovirus-associated TCR beta chains. Within the 120 validation repertoires, first-cohort TCR clusters tended to co-occur, according to a later analysis.

This chain connects TRBV18 to TRBJ1-5; D gene unclear. The sample consisted of PBMCs. The origin of this receptor is a man aged 18 to 35 in good health and CMV-seropositive. DNA for the CDR3: TGTGCCAGCTCACCCCAAAGGACTTTCGGCCAAGGGCCCCAGCATTTT. Translated, it gives CASSPQRTFGQGPQHF. The entire variable domain, with the rest obtained from reference TRBV18 and TRBJ1-5, is as follows: NAGVMQNPRHLVRRRGQEARLRCSPMKGHSHVYWYRQLPEEGLKFMVYLQKENIIDESGMPKERFSAEFPKEGPSILRIQQVVRGDSAAYFCASSPQRTFGQGPQHFGDGTRLSIL.